This entry is about one T cell receptor beta chain. This specimen belongs to a study of blood T cell repertoires in COVID-19. The CDR3 totals 15 residues. V trimming: 6 bases; J trimming: 10 bases; junction bases outside the gene matches: 10. Germline V gives CDR1 MNHEY, CDR2 SVGAGI. Profiled with immunoSEQ multiplex PCR; TCRdb holds only in-frame clones, not every one. Of some 100,000 clones in the sample, roughly 86% are singletons; the top ten hold approximately 10%. The rearrangement uses TRBV6-5 and TRBJ1-4, with 11 bases identical to TRBD1. The receptor's source is a man aged 50-59 years with acute or convalescent COVID-19. Sequenced sample: peripheral blood. This CDR3 reads CASRKGGQGAGKLFF. The DNA of the CDR3 is TGTGCCAGCAGGAAGGGTGGACAGGGGGCTGGAAAACTGTTTTTT.